The rows below give T cell receptor beta chains drawn from one sample of a study of T cells in Graves' hyperthyroidism and ophthalmopathy. TCRdb used MiXCR to reprocess the multiplex PCR reads, holding one entry per CDR3 protein. The sample has around 500,000 distinct CDR3 sequences; approximately 15% are singletons. The sequenced sample consisted of blood. Every receptor here comes from a woman between 40 and 55 years old with Graves' hyperthyroidism. Each CDR3 is given with its conserved first and last residue. D genes are given only for firm matches. Size values are once, few and many counts, or a class for expanded clones, and some rows have none.

size: many; V: TRBV5-6; D: .; J: TRBJ1-6; DNA: TGTGCCAGCAGCTCAACAGGCAGTTCACCCCTCCACTTT; CDR3: CASSSTGSSPLHF
size: many; V: TRBV10-3; D: TRBD2; J: TRBJ2-1; DNA: TGTGCCATCAGTGAGTCGAGGGGACTAGCGAACACCTACAATGAGCAGTTCTTC; CDR3: CAISESRGLANTYNEQFF
size: many; V: TRBV27; D: .; J: TRBJ2-7; DNA: TGTGCCAGCAGCCGCCGGCCCACCTACGAGCAGTACTTC; CDR3: CASSRRPTYEQYF
size: .; V: TRBV27; D: TRBD2; J: TRBJ2-4; DNA: TGTGCCAGCAGTAACCTAGGACTAGCGGGAACCAAAAACATTCAGTACTTC; CDR3: CASSNLGLAGTKNIQYF
size: many; V: TRBV12-3/TRBV12-4; D: .; J: TRBJ2-2; DNA: TGTGCCAGCAGCGGCTTACGGAGCGGGGAGCTGTTTTTT; CDR3: CASSGLRSGELFF
size: many; V: TRBV3-1; D: .; J: TRBJ2-1; DNA: TGTGCCAGCAGCCAAGAGGGAGTATCCGAGCAGTTCTTC; CDR3: CASSQEGVSEQFF
size: many; V: TRBV10-1; D: TRBD1; J: TRBJ2-7; DNA: TGCGCCAGCAGTGGGACAGGACCCGGGGACGAGCAGTACTTC; CDR3: CASSGTGPGDEQYF
size: few; V: TRBV6-5; D: .; J: TRBJ2-1; DNA: TGTGCCAGCAGTTACTCGCCGGCCAATGAGCAGTTCTTC; CDR3: CASSYSPANEQFF
size: few; V: TRBV6-1; D: .; J: TRBJ2-4; DNA: TGTGCCAGCAGTTTTCCCGGGGACCTAGCCAAAAACATTCAGTACTTC; CDR3: CASSFPGDLAKNIQYF
size: many; V: TRBV2; D: TRBD1; J: TRBJ2-1; DNA: TGTGCCAGCGATGAAGGACAGGGGCTCGAGCAGTTCTTC; CDR3: CASDEGQGLEQFF
size: many; V: TRBV9; D: TRBD2; J: TRBJ2-5; DNA: TGTGCCAGCAGCGTAGGGGGGGAGGGCCGAGAGACCCAGTACTTC; CDR3: CASSVGGEGRETQYF
size: .; V: TRBV20-1; D: .; J: TRBJ2-1; DNA: TGCAGTGCTAGTTTGGGGACCCAGTTCTTC; CDR3: CSASLGTQFF
size: many; V: TRBV7-9; D: TRBD1; J: TRBJ2-1; DNA: TGTGCCAGCACCCACCGGGACAGGGGACACAATGAGCAGTTCTTC; CDR3: CASTHRDRGHNEQFF
size: many; V: TRBV20-1; D: TRBD2; J: TRBJ2-3; DNA: TGCAGTGCTAGAGATACTACTAGCGGGATGACAGATACGCAGTATTTT; CDR3: CSARDTTSGMTDTQYF
size: many; V: TRBV28; D: .; J: TRBJ1-2; DNA: TGTGCCAGCAGTTCCCCTCTCGGGGCGCCTGGCTACACCTTC; CDR3: CASSSPLGAPGYTF
size: .; V: TRBV30; D: TRBD1; J: TRBJ2-7; DNA: TGTGCCTGGAGTTGGAAGGACAGGTACTACGAGCAGTACTTC; CDR3: CAWSWKDRYYEQYF
size: many; V: TRBV28; D: TRBD1; J: TRBJ2-5; DNA: TGTGCCAGCAGTTTATTTCGGTTCCGGGACAGGGGAGGGCAGACCCAGTACTTC; CDR3: CASSLFRFRDRGGQTQYF
size: few; V: TRBV10-3; D: TRBD1; J: TRBJ1-6; DNA: TGTGCCATCAGAACAGGGGATAATTCACCCCTCCACTTT; CDR3: CAIRTGDNSPLHF
size: many; V: TRBV5-1; D: .; J: TRBJ1-1; DNA: TGCGCCAGCAGCTTGGCCCCAGGAATGAACACTGAAGCTTTCTTT; CDR3: CASSLAPGMNTEAFF
size: many; V: TRBV7-2; D: TRBD1; J: TRBJ2-2; DNA: TGTGCCAGCAGCTTTTCTCAGGGGGCGACCGGGGAGCTGTTTTTT; CDR3: CASSFSQGATGELFF
size: many; V: TRBV2; D: .; J: TRBJ2-5; DNA: TGTGCCAGCGGCGGAGGACAGGGAGGGAACCAAGAGACCCAGTACTTC; CDR3: CASGGGQGGNQETQYF
size: .; V: TRBV9; D: TRBD2; J: TRBJ2-2; DNA: TGTGCCAGCAGCCATGGGACTAGCGGGAAAATCGGGGAGCTGTTTTTT; CDR3: CASSHGTSGKIGELFF
size: .; V: TRBV19; D: TRBD1; J: TRBJ2-6; DNA: TGTGCCAGTACCTCGACAGGGTCAAGTTATGGGGCCAACGTCCTGACTTTC; CDR3: CASTSTGSSYGANVLTF
size: many; V: TRBV2; D: TRBD1; J: TRBJ2-5; DNA: TGTGCCAGCCCCGGGACAGGGGGCGAGACCCAGTACTTC; CDR3: CASPGTGGETQYF
size: many; V: TRBV6-1; D: .; J: TRBJ1-1; DNA: TGTGCCAGCAGTGAGGGGAGGGGGAGTTTGAACACTGAAGCTTTCTTT; CDR3: CASSEGRGSLNTEAFF
size: many; V: TRBV12-5; D: .; J: TRBJ2-1; DNA: TGTGCTAGTGGTTCGACAGGGATGGTAGGGCTAGCGGAGTACAATGAGCAGTTCTTC; CDR3: CASGSTGMVGLAEYNEQFF